Below are 17 T cell receptor beta chains sequenced from a single sample in a study of blood T cell repertoires in COVID-19. Sequenced by immunoSEQ multiplex PCR; TCRdb stores in-frame clones only, minus some. Of 110,000 or so clones listed, 75% to 85% are singletons. Material: peripheral blood. These receptors all stem from a woman of 80 years or more with active or convalescent COVID-19.

The V gene is TRBV28, the J gene TRBJ2-1; no clear D. V dropped 5 bases and J dropped 4 bases, with 21 bases sitting between them. This CDR3 is built from 17 residues. Germline CDR1 is MDHEN and CDR2 is SYDVKM. Here the CDR3 reads CASSPLRIIALYNEQFF. The DNA for the CDR3 is TGTGCCAGCAGTCCCTTGCGTATAATAGCCCTGTACAATGAGCAGTTCTTC.

The rearrangement links TRBV6-4 to TRBJ2-7; no clear D gene. With 8 bases removed from V and 5 bases from J, the gap between germline ends came to 4 bases. Germline lookup yields CDR1 MRHNA and CDR2 SNTAGT. The CDR3 runs to 9 residues. The DNA of the CDR3 is TGTGCCAGCTCTCACGAGCAGTACTTC. Amino acids: CASSHEQYF.

This clone was found once. This chain connects TRBV9 to TRBJ2-5; weak D call: TRBD2 (6 bases). The germline V and J ends were trimmed by 0 bases and 0 bases, with 9 bases remaining between them. Germline V CDR1 and CDR2: SGDLS, YYNGEE. This CDR3 spans 15 amino acids. CDR3 amino acids: CASSVGVADQETQYF. CDR3 nucleotide sequence: TGTGCCAGCAGCGTAGGGGTAGCGGACCAAGAGACCCAGTACTTC.

The chain employs TRBV11-2 and TRBJ1-1; 7 bases map to TRBD1. The CDR3 runs 17 residues. V gave up 4 bases and J gave up 1 base; unmatched junction bases: 12. Germline CDR1 and CDR2: SGHAT and FQNNGV. The CDR3 spells CASSSPLKGAGNTEAFF. The CDR3 region has the DNA TGTGCCAGCAGCTCCCCGCTCAAGGGGGCTGGGAACACTGAAGCTTTCTTT.

The V gene is TRBV5-6, the J gene TRBJ2-2, with 12 positions matching TRBD1. J gave up 7 bases and V 4 bases, and 11 bases lay outside the gene matches. Germline V gene data show CDR1 as SGHDT and CDR2 as YYEEEE. The CDR3 sequence is 17 residues long. CDR3 sequence: CASSTGQGAPASGELFF. The CDR3 coding sequence is TGTGCCAGCAGCACGGGACAGGGGGCGCCGGCAAGCGGGGAGCTGTTTTTT.

CDR3 nucleotides: TGTGCCACCAGAGCCGAAGTTGACAATGAGCAGTTCTTC. Translating it yields CATRAEVDNEQFF. J is TRBJ2-1 and V is TRBV28, with D unclear. Germline-derived CDR1 and CDR2 are MDHEN and SYDVKM. There are 13 residues in the CDR3. V was cut by 10 bases and J by 5 bases, with 15 bases left in between.

V is TRBV15 and J is TRBJ2-1, with D uncertain. The CDR3 length is 13 residues. V gave up 0 bases and J gave up 8 bases, with 8 bases separating them. Germline loops: CDR1 LNHNV, CDR2 YYDKDF (reference sequence). The CDR3 spells CATSRDSLDEQFF. The CDR3 bases are TGTGCCACCAGCAGAGATTCTCTCGATGAGCAGTTCTTC.

V usage is TRBV28 and J usage is TRBJ1-5; D is uncertain. V was clipped by 10 bases and J by 4 bases, with 14 bases between them. This CDR3 spans 13 amino acids. The germline V gene encodes CDR1 MDHEN and CDR2 SYDVKM. CDR3 region: CAIEPPGNQPQHF. CDR3 nucleotide sequence: TGTGCCATTGAACCCCCAGGAAATCAGCCCCAGCATTTT.

The chain employs TRBV5-1 and TRBJ2-5; perhaps TRBD2 as D (6 bases). V lost 9 bases to trimming and J lost 5 bases, with 20 bases between them. The CDR3 totals 14 residues. Germline V gene lookup returns CDR1 SGHRS and CDR2 YFSETQ. CDR3 amino acids: CATHRDSSRETQYF. The CDR3 DNA sequence: TGCGCCACCCACCGGGACTCCTCCCGGGAGACCCAGTACTTC. The complete variable domain, with remaining parts taken from reference TRBV5-1 and TRBJ2-5, reads KAGVTQTPRYLIKTRGQQVTLSCSPISGHRSVSWYQQTPGQGLQFLFEYFSETQRNKGNFPGRFSGRQFSNSRSEMNVSTLELGDSALYLCATHRDSSRETQYFGPGTRLLVL.

The genes are TRBV14 and TRBJ2-2, with TRBD1 matching 9 bases. The CDR3 totals 14 residues. The germline V gene has CDR1 SGHDN and CDR2 FVKESK. With 8 bases clipped from V and 5 bases from J, the junction kept 6 bases outside the gene matches. CDR3 bases: TGTGCCAGCTCTGTACAGGGGGCGACCGGGGAGCTGTTTTTT. Translation gives CASSVQGATGELFF.

The chain has TRBV20-1 and TRBJ1-2; D remains ambiguous. Trimming took off 3 bases at V and 4 bases at J, with 12 bases between the two ends. The CDR3 has 13 amino acids. Germline V lookup: CDR1 DFQATT, CDR2 SNEGSKA (reference sequence). CDR3 DNA sequence: TGCAGTGCTAGTACCGGGGAACGCTATGGCTACACCTTC. Its protein product is CSASTGERYGYTF.

J is TRBJ2-3 and V is TRBV24-1, with 8 nucleotides matching TRBD1. Losses at the gene ends were 4 bases for V and 2 bases for J; bases not matched to a gene: 7. CDR1 and CDR2 from the germline V gene are KGHDR and SFDVKD. This CDR3 has 16 amino acids. The CDR3 region is CATSDPARGPTDTQYF. CDR3 nucleotide sequence: TGTGCCACCAGTGACCCCGCCAGGGGGCCCACAGATACGCAGTATTTT.

This chain joins TRBV6-5 and TRBJ1-1; D possibly corresponds to TRBD1 (5 bases). Germline V gene lookup returns CDR1 MNHEY and CDR2 SVGAGI. V dropped 4 bases and J dropped 7 bases, with 16 bases sitting between them. This CDR3 has 14 amino acids. CDR3 sequence (DNA): TGTGCCAGCAGTTTTCTAACCCCTCAGGGTGAAGCTTTCTTT. Encoded protein: CASSFLTPQGEAFF.

V gene TRBV28 combines with J gene TRBJ2-7; 13 bases map to TRBD2. This CDR3 is built from 16 residues. The germline V gene has CDR1 MDHEN and CDR2 SYDVKM. Trimming cost V 6 bases and J 0 bases; bases outside gene matches: 5. CDR3 loop: CASSRGLAGSSYEQYF. The CDR3 DNA reads TGTGCCAGCAGCCGGGGACTAGCGGGGTCCTCCTACGAGCAGTACTTC.

The chain links TRBV19 to TRBJ2-7; a weak D match, TRBD1 (5 bases). V was shortened by 3 bases and J by 2 bases, with 14 bases between the two germline ends. The CDR3 is 15 residues long. The germline V gene has CDR1 LNHDA and CDR2 SQIVND (reference sequence). In nucleotides, the CDR3 is TGTGCCAGTAGTATTAGCAGGGCAGTACCCTACGAGCAGTACTTC. Protein sequence: CASSISRAVPYEQYF.

The chain employs TRBV5-1 and TRBJ2-1; 10 bases agree with TRBD2. This CDR3 region has 16 residues. Germline V lookup: CDR1 SGHRS, CDR2 YFSETQ. J was trimmed by 2 bases and V by 4 bases; bases with no gene match: 6. In DNA form, the CDR3 reads TGCGCCAGCAGCCTACGGACTAGCGGTACCTACAATGAGCAGTTCTTC. It yields the protein CASSLRTSGTYNEQFF.

This rearrangement joins TRBV9 to TRBJ2-2, with D possibly matching TRBD2 (6 bases). Germline CDR1 reads SGDLS; CDR2 reads YYNGEE. CDR3 length equals 14 residues. Between the trimmed V and J ends, which lost 3 bases and 1 base, there was a span of 7 bases. The CDR3 here is CASSDGGNTGELFF. The CDR3 region has the DNA TGTGCCAGCAGCGACGGGGGGAACACCGGGGAGCTGTTTTTT.